A single sample gave rise to the 16 T cell receptor beta chains below, sequenced in a study of blood T cell repertoires in COVID-19. Libraries were prepared by immunoSEQ multiplex PCR; TCRdb keeps only in-frame clonotypes and omits some of them. The repertoire holds some 150,000 clones, with around 84% as singletons. Sequenced input: peripheral blood. The source of these receptors is a human donor in a cohort sampled during active COVID-19.

This rearrangement joins TRBV6-4 to TRBJ1-2, with D hard to call. V dropped 8 bases and J dropped 0 bases, with 13 bases sitting between them. The CDR3 covers 14 residues. In germline, CDR1 is MRHNA, CDR2 SNTAGT. CDR3 in amino acids: CASLRGRANYGYTF. The DNA for the CDR3 is TGTGCCAGCTTGAGAGGCCGAGCTAACTATGGCTACACCTTC.

The chain carries TRBV27 and TRBJ2-3; 9 nucleotides match TRBD1. Germline V lookup: CDR1 MNHEY, CDR2 SMNVEV (reference sequence). The CDR3 contains 16 residues. Trimming at V came to 0 bases and at J to 4 bases, leaving 5 bases not matched to a gene. The CDR3 is CASSLSVGQGSDTQYF. The CDR3 DNA reads as TGTGCCAGCAGTTTATCGGTGGGACAGGGATCAGATACGCAGTATTTT.

The chain uses TRBV5-6 and TRBJ1-6, with D perhaps matching TRBD1 (6 bases). The CDR3 spans 17 residues. Trimming pared 2 bases from V and 8 bases from J, leaving 20 bases between. Germline V gives CDR1 SGHDT, CDR2 YYEEEE. The CDR3 sequence is CASSLVSRDIDYSPLHF. CDR3 bases: TGTGCCAGCAGCTTAGTGAGCCGGGACATTGATTATTCACCCCTCCACTTT.

The rearrangement joins TRBV12-3 or TRBV12-4 to TRBJ2-7, with D possibly TRBD1 on 5 matching bases. The CDR3 is 12 residues long. The V end lost 6 bases, the J end lost 4 bases, and 10 bases lay between the germline ends. For the CDR3, the DNA is TGTGCCAGCAGGCGCGACAGTTACGAGCAGTACGTC. It codes for CASRRDSYEQYV.

This chain joins TRBV28 and TRBJ2-7; 7 bases agree with TRBD1. The V gene end was trimmed by 7 bases and the J gene end by 7 bases; junction bases not matched to a gene: 13. The CDR3 totals 14 residues. Germline lookup yields CDR1 MDHEN and CDR2 SYDVKM. The CDR3 sequence is CASTQTRGGYEQYF. Here the CDR3 DNA reads TGTGCCAGCACCCAAACCCGAGGGGGCTATGAGCAGTACTTC.

V and J are TRBV29-1 and TRBJ2-7, with TRBD1 matching 8 bases. J was trimmed by 6 bases and V by 6 bases; bases with no gene match: 7. The CDR3 length is 12 residues. Germline assignment: CDR1 SQVTM and CDR2 ANQGSEA. In DNA form, the CDR3 reads TGCAGCGTGCAGGGGGCCCTCTCCGAGCAGTACTTC. Protein product: CSVQGALSEQYF.

The chain is built from TRBV5-4 and TRBJ1-4, with 8 bases that match TRBD1. Unmatched junction bases numbered 3, after V lost 0 bases and J lost 2 bases. The length of the CDR3 is 16 residues. Germline V gene sequence: CDR1 SGHNT, CDR2 YYREEE (reference sequence). CDR3 in amino acids: CASSLGQGATNEKLFF. The DNA for the CDR3 is TGTGCCAGCAGCTTGGGCCAGGGGGCCACTAATGAAAAACTGTTTTTT.

This clone appeared once. The gene calls are TRBV14 and TRBJ2-5, with 7 positions matching TRBD1. Germline assignment: CDR1 SGHDN and CDR2 FVKESK. The J segment lost 9 bases and the V segment lost 4 bases, leaving 8 bases of the junction unmatched. CDR3 size: 13 residues. CDR3 DNA sequence: TGTGCCAGCAGCCCCATGGGGCAGGGGGCCCAGTACTTC. Its translation: CASSPMGQGAQYF. Complete variable domain (other parts from reference TRBV14 and TRBJ2-5): EAGVTQFPSHSVIEKGQTVTLRCDPISGHDNLYWYRRVMGKEIKFLLHFVKESKQDESGMPNNRFLAERTGGTYSTLKVQPAELEDSGVYFCASSPMGQGAQYFGPGTRLLVL.

The gene calls are TRBV7-8 and TRBJ2-5, with D possibly matching TRBD2 (6 bases). Trimming pared 4 bases from V and 0 bases from J, leaving 15 bases between. Germline CDR1 and CDR2: SGHVS and FQNEAQ. The CDR3 sequence is 16 residues long. CDR3 amino acids: CASSSGGTSYQETQYF. The CDR3 region has the DNA TGTGCCAGCAGCTCCGGGGGTACTTCGTACCAAGAGACCCAGTACTTC.

The J gene is TRBJ1-2, the V gene TRBV2; 9 nucleotides align to TRBD1. Germline CDR1 SNHLY, CDR2 FYNNEI. J gave up 8 bases and V 4 bases, and 11 bases lay outside the gene matches. The CDR3 is 15 amino acids. DNA for the CDR3: TGTGCCAGCAGTGGAGGGACAGGGTCTCTATGGGGCTACACCTTC. It yields the protein CASSGGTGSLWGYTF. The entire variable domain, with the rest obtained from reference TRBV2 and TRBJ1-2, is as follows: EPEVTQTPSHQVTQMGQEVILRCVPISNHLYFYWYRQILGQKVEFLVSFYNNEISEKSEIFDDQFSVERPDGSNFTLKIRSTKLEDSAMYFCASSGGTGSLWGYTFGSGTRLTVV.

The chain links TRBV6-5 to TRBJ1-5, with 11 bases fitting TRBD1. J lost 7 bases, V lost 6 bases, and 5 bases had no gene match. Germline V CDR1 and CDR2: MNHEY, SVGAGI. The CDR3 sequence is 14 residues long. This CDR3 reads CASREGTGGQPQHF. The CDR3 DNA reads TGTGCCAGCAGGGAGGGGACAGGGGGACAGCCCCAGCATTTT.

This chain links TRBV6-6 with TRBJ2-2; TRBD1 might be the D (6 bases). Trimming left V 11 bases short and J 2 bases short, with 18 bases between. Germline-derived CDR1 and CDR2 are MNHNY and SVGAGI (reference sequence). The CDR3 has 15 amino acids. As DNA, the CDR3 is TGTGCCGGCGGGCTTGAGGGGGATAACACCGGGGAGCTGTTTTTT. It specifies CAGGLEGDNTGELFF.

This chain links TRBV20-1 with TRBJ1-2, with a possible D match to TRBD1 (6 bases). Trimming left V 3 bases short and J 4 bases short, with 15 bases between. The CDR3 length is 14 residues. Germline loops: CDR1 DFQATT, CDR2 SNEGSKA (reference sequence). The DNA of the CDR3 is TGCAGTGCTAGTCAGGGGACAAATGGCTATGGCTACACCTTC. It codes for CSASQGTNGYGYTF.

This clone was observed a few times. The rearrangement uses TRBV30 and TRBJ2-2; 9 bases line up with TRBD2. This CDR3 is 13 amino acids long. J gave up 8 bases and V 6 bases, and 7 bases lay outside the gene matches. Germline-derived CDR1 and CDR2 are GTSNPN and SVGIG (reference sequence). The CDR3 DNA reads as TGTGCCTGTTCATCTAGCGGGGAAGGGGAGCTGTTTTTT. This translates into CACSSSGEGELFF.

The V gene is TRBV6-5, the J gene TRBJ1-2, with TRBD1 matching 8 bases. CDR3 length: 14 amino acids. With 5 bases clipped from V and 4 bases from J, the junction kept 6 bases outside the gene matches. Germline-derived CDR1 and CDR2 are MNHEY and SVGAGI. In nucleotides, the CDR3 is TGTGCCAGCAGTCCGGGACAGGATGTCTATGGCTACACCTTC. Residues: CASSPGQDVYGYTF.

The chain uses TRBV24-1 and TRBJ2-2, with D tentatively TRBD1 (6 bases). There are 19 residues in the CDR3. Trimming left V 1 base short and J 2 bases short, with 19 bases between. The germline V gene has CDR1 KGHDR and CDR2 SFDVKD. CDR3 amino acids: CATSDFPFAGTPNTGELFF. The CDR3 DNA is TGTGCCACCAGTGATTTCCCCTTCGCCGGGACACCAAACACCGGGGAGCTGTTTTTT.